This T cell receptor beta chain is drawn from a study of T cell repertoires in cytomegalovirus infection. Across the study: Evidence of both CMV infection and a matching HLA type came from public TCR beta signatures. Findings of the study overall: HLA-C-restricted CMV-specific TCR beta clonotypes were dominant in the ex vivo response.

There are a few counts of this clonotype. Its antigen is not identified. TCRdb re-called the reads through MiXCR, storing one row per CDR3 protein. Altogether 170,000 or so distinct CDR3 sequences are present, about 18% being singletons, with the ten largest covering under 30%. Per the germline V gene, CDR1 is MNHEY and CDR2 is SVGEGT. V lost 2 bases and J 8 bases, leaving 10 bases between the germline ends. The CDR3 is made up of 13 amino acids. This sequence joins TRBV6-2 or TRBV6-3 and TRBJ2-1; D gene uncertain. This TCR was sampled from a human donor in good health (CMV status not recorded). Some clones in this sample may be carry-over from other donors' samples. Sequenced material: CD8+ T cells from PBMCs. The CDR3 loop is CASSYQPPYEQFF. The CDR3 nucleotides are TGTGCCAGCAGTTACCAACCACCCTATGAGCAGTTCTTC.